The following is a T cell receptor beta chain sequence with its context. Its antigen specificity is not known. The input lacks base qualities; no much larger clone sits a single base away. These data belong to a study of early T cells in non-severe SARS-CoV-2 infection (dated by TCRdb to the early 2020s). Concerning the study at large: Because TCR sequencing relied on bulk RNA taken from unsorted whole blood, pairing of alpha and beta chains was not possible.

This was a case-control study nested in a cohort of healthcare workers in London, UK, who had nasopharyngeal swab PCR tests and blood samples taken every week. Healthcare workers were recruited between 23 and 31 March 2020, during the week of the UK lockdown, and were followed weekly for up to about 15 weeks. From the cysteine up to the phenylalanine, the CDR3 has a length of 15 residues. Only the CDR3 portion is preserved as DNA: 45 bases, with reading frame beginning at the first base. The germline V gene (reference sequence) specifies SEHNR as CDR1 and FQNEAQ as CDR2. The trim is 5 bases for V and 8 bases for J, with a gap of 19 bases between the germline ends. The library came from 5' RACE. Data came from a NextSeq 500. The TCR library protocol attached unique molecular identifiers to individual cDNA molecules to correct for sequencing error and PCR bias. Both TCR alpha and beta chains were sequenced, and tight co-correlation was observed between alpha and beta sequence abundances in each sample. As for the original processing: Decombinator V4 was used to perform V gene, J gene and CDR3 annotation of TCR sequences. Expanded TCRs were defined as changing significantly between any two time points under a Poisson model with p below 0.0001. TCR abundances were normalised to the total number of TCRs sequenced in each sample and reported as counts per million. TRAV1-2 paired with TRAJ12, TRAJ20 or TRAJ33 defined MAIT TCRs, while TRAV10 paired with TRAJ18 defined iNKT TCRs. VDJdb, accessed 1 November 2021, was searched for CMV, EBV and SARS-CoV-2 annotated TCRs, excluding TCRs annotated for multiple antigens. TCRdb itself trimmed the public reads at Q25 with fastp, ran MiXCR and retained productive beta chains. Identical CDR3 protein sequences are pooled into one entry, listed with their most common genes and DNA. The V and J calls follow TCRdb's processing rather than the paper's. The sample table lists about 71,000 distinct CDR3 sequences, roughly 15% of them with a count of one. The ten largest clonotypes hold about 14% of the sample.

The investigation overall reported the following: VDJdb matching was skewed toward anti-spike CD8 responses and likely underestimated virus-specific expansions, missing private and CD4 specificities.

The specimen sequenced was whole blood. This TCR was recovered from an adult who was a healthcare worker with PCR-confirmed SARS-CoV-2 infection or an uninfected control (not recorded which). The chain uses TRBV7-9 and TRBJ2-1, with a weak D call of TRBD1 (5 bases match). CDR3 sequence: CASSKFVQGRDEQFF. The DNA reads as follows: TGTGCCAGCAGCAAATTCGTCCAGGGAAGAGATGAGCAGTTCTTC.